The 9 T cell receptor beta chains below come from one sample, sequenced in a study of vaccination and CD4 T cells after COVID-19. These receptors' antigens are unknown. Sample treatment: approximately nine-day PBMC culture with coronavirus spike peptide pools or control peptides (ViraFEST assay). Researchers used the Oncomine TCR Beta short-read assay to sequence DNA from cultured CD4+ T cells. TCRdb reanalysed the PCR reads using MiXCR and keeps one entry per CDR3 protein. The data show 3,000 to 4,000 distinct CDR3 sequences, roughly 44% seen once. Input material: CD4+ T cells from blood, cultured in vitro. Receptor source: a human donor who had recovered from COVID-19.

This clonotype qualifies as medium-sized (0.01 to 0.1%). V and J are TRBV6-5 and TRBJ1-5; D remains unclear. Between the trimmed V and J ends, which lost 4 bases and 3 bases, there was a span of 7 bases. Germline V CDR1 and CDR2: MNHEY, SVGAGI. This CDR3 has 13 residues. CDR3 sequence (DNA): TGTGCCAGCAGTTTGCCCGCCAATCAGCCCCAGCATTTT. This encodes CASSLPANQPQHF.

The chain uses TRBV7-9 and TRBJ1-5; D gene ambiguous. Trimming took 1 base from V and 0 from J, leaving 13 bases between them. The CDR3 runs to 17 residues. CDR1 is SEHNR and CDR2 is FQNEAQ in the germline V gene (reference sequence). The CDR3: CASSLGQGSSSNQPQHF. CDR3 DNA sequence: TGTGCCAGCAGCTTAGGACAAGGGTCGTCTAGCAATCAGCCCCAGCATTTT.

J is TRBJ2-3 and V is TRBV5-4, with TRBD1 as a possible D gene (6 bases). V dropped 4 bases and J dropped 0 bases, with 15 bases sitting between them. Looked up from germline, CDR1 is SGHNT and CDR2 is YYREEE (reference sequence). CDR3 length equals 16 residues. CDR3 sequence (DNA): TGTGCCAGCAGCCCGCGGAACAGGGAGAGCACAGATACGCAGTATTTT. Its translation: CASSPRNRESTDTQYF.

This clonotype is categorized as large. CDR3 region: CASSLRWGMNTEAFF. The CDR3 DNA sequence: TGTGCCAGCAGTCTCCGGTGGGGGATGAACACTGAAGCTTTCTTT. The genes are TRBV12-3 or TRBV12-4 and TRBJ1-1, with a weak D call TRBD1 (5 bases). This CDR3 has 15 residues. V was cut by 5 bases and J by 0 bases, with 13 bases left in between.

The chain has TRBV2 and TRBJ2-3; D unresolved. V lost 5 bases, J lost 2 bases, and 8 bases lay in between. The CDR3 is 13 amino acids. Germline values: CDR1 SNHLY, CDR2 FYNNEI. CDR3 residues: CASSPPFTDTQYF. Written as DNA, the CDR3 is TGTGCCAGCAGTCCCCCCTTCACAGATACGCAGTATTTT.

This clonotype was seen more than once but under ten times. The chain is built from TRBV7-9 and TRBJ2-2, with 11 bases aligning to TRBD1. Trimming cost V 5 bases and J 3 bases; bases outside gene matches: 2. Germline V lookup: CDR1 SEHNR, CDR2 FQNEAQ (reference sequence). The CDR3 totals 15 residues. CDR3 DNA: TGTGCCAGCAGCATGGGACAGGGGGACACCGGGGAGCTGTTTTTT. Translated: CASSMGQGDTGELFF.

The chain links TRBV28 to TRBJ2-1, with no clear D. Germline CDR1 is MDHEN and CDR2 is SYDVKM. This CDR3 spans 12 amino acids. The V and J ends lost 6 bases and 11 bases respectively, with 14 bases between them. The CDR3 loop is CASSPGLPKQFF. CDR3 in DNA: TGTGCCAGCAGCCCAGGTCTGCCTAAGCAGTTCTTC.

The chain has TRBV11-3 and TRBJ2-3; weak D call: TRBD1 (5 bases). From germline, CDR1 is SGHNT and CDR2 YENEEA. V was cut by 5 bases and J by 3 bases, with 9 bases left in between. This CDR3 has 13 amino acids. The CDR3 DNA reads TGTGCCAGCAGCCAAAGGGGAACAGATACGCAGTATTTT. Translating gives CASSQRGTDTQYF.

The chain combines TRBV20-1 with TRBJ2-5, with TRBD2 identical over 14 bases. The CDR3 has 19 residues. Germline lookup yields CDR1 DFQATT and CDR2 SNEGSKA (reference sequence). The ends lost 0 bases at V and 2 bases at J; junction bases unmatched: 11. The DNA of the CDR3 is TGCAGTGCTAGAGATCTGGGACTAGCGGGGGAAAGGGGACAAGAGACCCAGTACTTC. This codes for CSARDLGLAGERGQETQYF.